The 15 T cell receptor beta chains presented below share a single source sample, sequenced in a study of cytomegalovirus exposure and HLA in healthy donors (dated by TCRdb to about 2017). The library was built by means of the immunoSEQ multiplex PCR assay. For the multiplex PCR, a mixture combining 60 forward primers for TCR Vbeta segments and 13 reverse primers for TCR Jbeta segments was used. Drawn from immuneACCESS, this table holds only the in-frame rearrangements with V and J called that TCRdb kept. Clones are partly lost; checked studies trace under half to an unresolved V gene and leave the rest unexplained. Within this sample are some 150,000 clones, with roughly 79% of them counted one time only. The ten largest clonotypes hold approximately 2.6% of the sample. The sample consisted of PBMCs. The source of these receptors is a young man in good health and CMV-seronegative.

This chain links TRBV6-6 with TRBJ2-7; D perhaps matches TRBD1 (6 bases). V was pared by 6 bases and J by 3 bases, with 18 bases between. Per the germline V gene, CDR1 is MNHNY and CDR2 is SVGAGI (reference sequence). This CDR3 spans 15 amino acids. The CDR3 region is CASSEQDRSYYEQYV. The CDR3, as DNA: TGTGCCAGCAGCGAACAGGACAGATCCTACTACGAGCAGTACGTC.

This clone appeared a few times. The chain carries TRBV6-6 and TRBJ2-5; 9 bases line up with TRBD1. J gave up 5 bases and V 2 bases, and 6 bases lay outside the gene matches. Looked up from germline, CDR1 is MNHNY and CDR2 is SVGAGI (reference sequence). This CDR3 region has 15 residues. The CDR3 coding sequence is TGTGCCAGCAGTTACCCGGGACAGGGCGGGGAGACCCAGTACTTC. This encodes CASSYPGQGGETQYF.

The gene calls are TRBV30 and TRBJ1-2; 7 bases fit TRBD1. The CDR3 contains 13 residues. Germline CDR1 GTSNPN, CDR2 SVGIG (reference sequence). V lost 4 bases to trimming and J lost 7 bases; unmatched junction nucleotides: 9. The CDR3 DNA reads TGTGCCTGGAACAGGGACAGTACAGGTGGCTACACCTTC. Translating gives CAWNRDSTGGYTF. Combining the CDR3 with reference TRBV30 and TRBJ1-2 gives the whole variable domain SQTIHQWPATLVQPVGSPLSLECTVEGTSNPNLYWYRQAAGRGLQLLFYSVGIGQISSEVPQNLSASRPQDRQFILSSKKLLLSDSGFYLCAWNRDSTGGYTFGSGTRLTVV.

This chain joins TRBV4-1 and TRBJ2-7; 11 bases agree with TRBD1. CDR1 and CDR2 from the germline V gene are MGHRA and YSYEKL. This CDR3 is 13 amino acids long. With 4 bases clipped from V and 6 bases from J, the junction kept 2 bases outside the gene matches. CDR3 amino acids: CASSPGQGAEQYF. Here the CDR3 DNA reads TGCGCCAGCAGCCCAGGACAGGGGGCCGAGCAGTACTTC.

This chain links TRBV7-2 with TRBJ1-2, with D possibly being TRBD1 (6 bases). There are 13 residues in the CDR3. Between the trimmed V and J ends, which lost 4 bases and 8 bases, there was a span of 14 bases. Germline V gene sequence: CDR1 SGHTA, CDR2 FQGNSA. The CDR3 DNA reads TGTGCCAGCAGCTCGACAGGTTCGTGGGGCTACACCTTC. Translated, it gives CASSSTGSWGYTF.

Written as DNA, the CDR3 is TGTGCCAGCAGCTACGGACACAGGGGTTCCGGGGAGCTGTTTTTT. This codes for CASSYGHRGSGELFF. The rearrangement uses TRBV7-2 and TRBJ2-2; 7 nucleotides line up with TRBD1. V shed 4 bases, J shed 6 bases, and the junction held 8 bases outside the gene matches. Per germline, CDR1 SGHTA and CDR2 FQGNSA. CDR3 size: 15 residues. The variable domain in full, completed from reference TRBV7-2 and TRBJ2-2, reads GAGVSQSPSNKVTEKGKDVELRCDPISGHTALYWYRQSLGQGLEFLIYFQGNSAPDKSGLPSDRFSAERTGGSVSTLTIQRTQQEDSAVYLCASSYGHRGSGELFFGEGSRLTVL.

Comments on this clone: At one boundary the junction diverges from the germline segment, which might be a read error. This chain uses TRBV11-3 with TRBJ2-6; D might be TRBD1 (6 bases). Germline V CDR1 and CDR2: SGHNT, YENEEA. The CDR3 runs to 17 residues. CDR3 sequence (DNA): TGTGCCAGCAGCGACCGGACAGATAACTCTGGGGCCAACGGCCTGACTTTC. It yields the protein CASSDRTDNSGANGLTF.

This rearrangement joins TRBV6-4 to TRBJ1-2; no clear D. Germline CDR1 is MRHNA and CDR2 is SNTAGT. Between the trimmed V and J ends, which lost 2 bases and 2 bases, there was a span of 6 bases. The CDR3 totals 13 residues. The CDR3 reads CASSDEGNYGYTF. CDR3 in DNA: TGTGCCAGCAGTGACGAGGGAAACTATGGCTACACCTTC.

The genes are TRBV2 and TRBJ1-2; TRBD1 is a possible D gene (5 bases). Trimming removed 3 bases from V and 2 bases from J, with 7 bases in between. There are 13 residues in the CDR3. Germline V gene data show CDR1 as SNHLY and CDR2 as FYNNEI. CDR3 coding DNA: TGTGCCAGCAGTGATCGGACAAACTATGGCTACACCTTC. Translation: CASSDRTNYGYTF.

This rearrangement joins TRBV5-5 to TRBJ1-2, with TRBD1 matching over 7 bases. The V gene end was trimmed by 0 bases and the J gene end by 9 bases; junction bases not matched to a gene: 5. CDR1 and CDR2 from the germline V gene are SGHKS and YYEKEE (reference sequence). The CDR3 runs to 13 residues. This chain's CDR3 is CASSLGGQACYTF. CDR3 nucleotides: TGTGCCAGCAGCTTGGGTGGACAGGCCTGCTACACCTTC. Based on the CDR3 plus reference TRBV5-5 and TRBJ1-2, the full variable domain is DAGVTQSPTHLIKTRGQQVTLRCSPISGHKSVSWYQQVLGQGPQFIFQYYEKEERGRGNFPDRFSARQFPNYSSELNVNALLLGDSALYLCASSLGGQACYTFGSGTRLTVV.

The chain couples TRBV15 to TRBJ2-7; weak D call: TRBD2 (7 bases). Trimming removed 0 bases at V and 0 bases at J, with 12 bases between. This CDR3 has 16 amino acids. Germline-derived CDR1 and CDR2 are LNHNV and YYDKDF (reference sequence). The CDR3 DNA sequence: TGTGCCACCAGCAGAGAAGTCGGGGGGCCCTCCTACGAGCAGTACTTC. Encoded protein: CATSREVGGPSYEQYF.

The rearrangement joins TRBV19 to TRBJ2-7; TRBD1 is a possible D gene (6 bases). The CDR3 is 16 residues long. Germline CDR1 LNHDA, CDR2 SQIVND (reference sequence). V was shortened by 1 base and J by 3 bases, with 16 bases between the two germline ends. The CDR3: CASSIGGPQGLYEQYF. CDR3 DNA sequence: TGTGCCAGTAGTATAGGCGGCCCCCAGGGGCTCTACGAGCAGTACTTC.

The V and J genes are TRBV28 and TRBJ2-1; D perhaps matches TRBD2 (6 bases). Germline CDR1 and CDR2: MDHEN and SYDVKM. With 11 bases removed from V and 9 bases from J, the gap between germline ends came to 17 bases. The CDR3 spans 12 residues. In DNA, the CDR3 is TGTGCCTTCTCGACTAGTTTTAGTGAGCAGTTCTTC. Protein product: CAFSTSFSEQFF.

The CDR3 here is CASSVDEGGQETQYF. Written as DNA, the CDR3 is TGTGCCAGCAGCGTAGACGAAGGGGGCCAAGAGACCCAGTACTTC. This rearrangement joins TRBV9 to TRBJ2-5; maybe TRBD1 (6 bases). The CDR3 extends over 15 amino acids. Per the germline V gene, CDR1 is SGDLS and CDR2 is YYNGEE. Between the trimmed V and J ends, which lost 0 bases and 1 base, there was a span of 10 bases.

The genes are TRBV9 and TRBJ1-2, with a possible D match to TRBD1 (6 bases). This CDR3 region has 12 residues. V was shortened by 2 bases and J by 8 bases, with 10 bases between the two germline ends. The germline CDR1 and CDR2 sequences are SGDLS and YYNGEE. The CDR3 sequence is CASSVYRAGYTF. The CDR3 bases are TGTGCCAGCAGCGTCTACAGGGCCGGCTACACCTTC.